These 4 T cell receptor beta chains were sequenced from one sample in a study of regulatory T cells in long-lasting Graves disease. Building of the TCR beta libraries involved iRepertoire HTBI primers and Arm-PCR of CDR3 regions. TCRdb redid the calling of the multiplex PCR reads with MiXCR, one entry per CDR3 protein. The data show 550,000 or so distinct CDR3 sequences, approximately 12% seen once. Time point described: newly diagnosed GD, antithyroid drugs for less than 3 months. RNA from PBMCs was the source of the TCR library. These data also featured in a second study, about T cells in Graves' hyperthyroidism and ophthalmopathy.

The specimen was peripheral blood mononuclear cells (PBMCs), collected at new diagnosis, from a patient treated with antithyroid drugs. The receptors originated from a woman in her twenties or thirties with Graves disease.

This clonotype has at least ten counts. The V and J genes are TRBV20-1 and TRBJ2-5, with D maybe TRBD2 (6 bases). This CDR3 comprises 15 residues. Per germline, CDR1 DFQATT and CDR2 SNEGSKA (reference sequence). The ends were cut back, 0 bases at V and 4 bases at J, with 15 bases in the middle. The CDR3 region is CSARDPHGRGETQYF. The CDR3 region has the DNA TGCAGTGCTAGAGATCCCCACGGGAGAGGAGAGACCCAGTACTTC.

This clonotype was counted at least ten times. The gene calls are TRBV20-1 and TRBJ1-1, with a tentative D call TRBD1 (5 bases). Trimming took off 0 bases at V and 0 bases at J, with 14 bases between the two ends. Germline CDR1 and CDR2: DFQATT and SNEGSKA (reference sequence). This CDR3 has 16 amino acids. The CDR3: CSARDPRTSMNTEAFF. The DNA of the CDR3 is TGCAGTGCTAGAGATCCGAGGACAAGCATGAACACTGAAGCTTTCTTT.

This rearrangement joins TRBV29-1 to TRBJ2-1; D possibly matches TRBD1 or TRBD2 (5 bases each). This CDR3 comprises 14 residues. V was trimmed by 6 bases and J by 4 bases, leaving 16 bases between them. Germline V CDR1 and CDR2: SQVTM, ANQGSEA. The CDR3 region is CSVVWGSGYNEQFF. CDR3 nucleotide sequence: TGCAGCGTCGTTTGGGGGAGTGGTTACAATGAGCAGTTCTTC.

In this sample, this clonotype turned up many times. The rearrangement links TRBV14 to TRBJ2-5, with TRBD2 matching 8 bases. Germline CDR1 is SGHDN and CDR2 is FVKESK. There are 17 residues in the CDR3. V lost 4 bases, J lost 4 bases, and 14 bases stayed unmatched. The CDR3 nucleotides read TGTGCCAGCAGCCCGGTCGGGGGGGGCCGGAGAGGAGAGACCCAGTACTTC. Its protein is CASSPVGGGRRGETQYF.